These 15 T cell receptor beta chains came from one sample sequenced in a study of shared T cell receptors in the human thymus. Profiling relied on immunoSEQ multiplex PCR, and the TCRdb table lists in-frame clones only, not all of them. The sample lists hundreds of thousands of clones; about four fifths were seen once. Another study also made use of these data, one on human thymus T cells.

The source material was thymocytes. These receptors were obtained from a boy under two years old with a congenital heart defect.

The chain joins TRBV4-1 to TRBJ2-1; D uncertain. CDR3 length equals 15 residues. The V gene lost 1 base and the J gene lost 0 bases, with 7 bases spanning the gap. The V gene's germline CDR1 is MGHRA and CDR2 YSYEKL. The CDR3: CASSQGVRSYNEQFF. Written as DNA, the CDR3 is TGCGCCAGCAGCCAAGGCGTACGCTCCTACAATGAGCAGTTCTTC.

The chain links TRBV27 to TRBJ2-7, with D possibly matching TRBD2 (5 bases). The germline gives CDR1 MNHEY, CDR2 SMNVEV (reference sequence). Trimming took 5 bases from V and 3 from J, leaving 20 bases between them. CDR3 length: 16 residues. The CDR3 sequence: CASSPGKSADFYEQYF. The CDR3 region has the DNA TGTGCCAGCAGTCCAGGCAAAAGCGCGGACTTCTACGAGCAGTACTTC.

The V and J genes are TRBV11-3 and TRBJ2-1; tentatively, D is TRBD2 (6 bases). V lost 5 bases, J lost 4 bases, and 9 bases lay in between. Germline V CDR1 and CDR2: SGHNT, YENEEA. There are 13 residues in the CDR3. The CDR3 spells CASSGLTYNEQFF. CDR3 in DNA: TGTGCCAGCAGCGGACTAACGTACAATGAGCAGTTCTTC.

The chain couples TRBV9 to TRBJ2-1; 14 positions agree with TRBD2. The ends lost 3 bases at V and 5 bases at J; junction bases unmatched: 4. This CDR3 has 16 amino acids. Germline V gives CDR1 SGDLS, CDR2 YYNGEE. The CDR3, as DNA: TGTGCCAGCAGCGCCCCGGGACTAGCGGGAGACAATGAGCAGTTCTTC. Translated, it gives CASSAPGLAGDNEQFF. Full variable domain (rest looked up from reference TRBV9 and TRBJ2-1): DSGVTQTPKHLITATGQRVTLRCSPRSGDLSVYWYQQSLDQGLQFLIQYYNGEERAKGNILERFSAQQFPDLHSELNLSSLELGDSALYFCASSAPGLAGDNEQFFGPGTRLTVL.

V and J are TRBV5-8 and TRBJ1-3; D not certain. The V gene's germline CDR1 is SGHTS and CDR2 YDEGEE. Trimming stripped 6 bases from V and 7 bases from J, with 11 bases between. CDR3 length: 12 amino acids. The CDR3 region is CASNLFLNTIYF. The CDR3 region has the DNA TGTGCCAGCAATCTTTTCTTGAACACCATATATTTT.

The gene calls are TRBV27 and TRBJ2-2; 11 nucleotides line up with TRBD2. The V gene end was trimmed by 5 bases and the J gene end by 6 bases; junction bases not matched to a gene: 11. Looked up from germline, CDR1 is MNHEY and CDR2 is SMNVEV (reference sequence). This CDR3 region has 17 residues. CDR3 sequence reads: CASSPPRGSGRAGELFF. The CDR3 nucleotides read TGTGCCAGCAGTCCCCCCCGGGGTAGCGGGAGGGCCGGGGAGCTGTTTTTT.

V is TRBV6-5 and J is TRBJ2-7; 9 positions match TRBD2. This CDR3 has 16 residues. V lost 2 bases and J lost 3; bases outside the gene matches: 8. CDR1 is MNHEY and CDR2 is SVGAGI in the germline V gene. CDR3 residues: CASSYSPSGVLYEQYF. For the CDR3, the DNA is TGTGCCAGCAGTTACAGTCCTAGCGGGGTTCTCTACGAGCAGTACTTC.

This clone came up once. Here the CDR3 DNA reads TGTGCCAGCAGCGCTGGGTGGGACTACGATATTTGGTACTTC. Amino acid sequence: CASSAGWDYDIWYF. The J gene is TRBJ2-7, the V gene TRBV11-3, with 7 bases matching TRBD2. Germline V gene lookup returns CDR1 SGHNT and CDR2 YENEEA. The V and J ends lost 5 bases and 12 bases, in that order; junction bases with no gene match: 16. The CDR3 is 14 amino acids. Full variable domain (outside the CDR3, taken from reference TRBV11-3 and TRBJ2-7): EAGVVQSPRYKIIEKKQPVAFWCNPISGHNTLYWYLQNLGQGPELLIRYENEEAVDDSQLPKDRFSAERLKGVDSTLKIQPAELGDSAVYLCASSAGWDYDIWYFGPGTRLTVT.

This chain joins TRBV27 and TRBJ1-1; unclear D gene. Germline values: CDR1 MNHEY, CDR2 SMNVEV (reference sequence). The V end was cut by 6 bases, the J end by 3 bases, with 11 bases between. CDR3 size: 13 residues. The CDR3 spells CASSGEADTEAFF. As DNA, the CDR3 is TGTGCCAGCAGCGGAGAGGCGGACACTGAAGCTTTCTTT.

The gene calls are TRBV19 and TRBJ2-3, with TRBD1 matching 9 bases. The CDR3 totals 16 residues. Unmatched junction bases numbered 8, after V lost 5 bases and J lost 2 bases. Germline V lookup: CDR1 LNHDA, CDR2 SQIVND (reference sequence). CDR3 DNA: TGTGCCAGTAGTGGAGGGACAGGGTGGGTCACAGATACGCAGTATTTT. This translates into CASSGGTGWVTDTQYF.

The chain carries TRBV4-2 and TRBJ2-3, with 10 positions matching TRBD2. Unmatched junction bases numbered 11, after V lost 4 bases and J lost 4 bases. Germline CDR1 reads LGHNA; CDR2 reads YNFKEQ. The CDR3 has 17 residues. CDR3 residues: CASSLTGLLAGADTQYF. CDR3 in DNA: TGTGCCAGCAGCCTCACAGGGCTGCTAGCGGGAGCAGATACGCAGTATTTT.

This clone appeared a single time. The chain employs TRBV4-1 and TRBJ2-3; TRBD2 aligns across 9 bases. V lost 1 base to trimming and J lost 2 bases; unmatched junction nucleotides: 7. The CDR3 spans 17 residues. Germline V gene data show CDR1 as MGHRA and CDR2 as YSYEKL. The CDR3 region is CASSQGKTSGHTDTQYF. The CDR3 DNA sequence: TGCGCCAGCAGCCAAGGAAAGACTAGCGGCCACACAGATACGCAGTATTTT.

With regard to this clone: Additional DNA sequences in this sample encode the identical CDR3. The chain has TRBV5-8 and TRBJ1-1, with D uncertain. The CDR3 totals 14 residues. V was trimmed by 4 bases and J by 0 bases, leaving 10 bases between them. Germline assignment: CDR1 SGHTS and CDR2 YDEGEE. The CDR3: CASSPREVNTEAFF. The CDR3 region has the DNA TGTGCCAGCAGCCCCCGGGAGGTGAACACTGAAGCTTTCTTT.

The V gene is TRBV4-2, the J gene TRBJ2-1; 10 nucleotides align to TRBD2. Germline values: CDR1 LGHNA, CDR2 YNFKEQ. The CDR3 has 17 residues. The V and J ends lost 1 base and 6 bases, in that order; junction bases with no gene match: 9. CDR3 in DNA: TGTGCCAGCAGCCAAGCAGAAGCGGGAGGGCCGGGCAATGAGCAGTTCTTC. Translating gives CASSQAEAGGPGNEQFF.

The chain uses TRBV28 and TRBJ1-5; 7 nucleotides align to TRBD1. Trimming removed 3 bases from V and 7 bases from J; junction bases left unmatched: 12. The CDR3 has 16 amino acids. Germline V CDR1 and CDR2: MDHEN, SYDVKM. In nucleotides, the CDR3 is TGTGCCAGCAGTTTTTACCCTGACAGGGTACAGCAGCCCCAGCATTTT. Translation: CASSFYPDRVQQPQHF.